Listed here are 28 T cell receptor beta chains from one sample, sequenced in a study of cytomegalovirus exposure and HLA in healthy donors (TCRdb year 2017). Libraries were made using the immunoSEQ multiplex PCR assay. What TCRdb holds here is the immuneACCESS table cut down to in-frame rearrangements. Part of the clones is not present; checked against another copy, under half of the missing clones reflect an unresolved V gene, and the others are unexplained. The sample table holds 200,000 to 300,000 clones, of which approximately 84% were seen once. The ten biggest clones cover around 12% of the sample. Specimen: PBMCs. The receptors stem from a man aged 18 to 30 in good health and CMV-seropositive.

The chain uses TRBV2 and TRBJ1-1; D is undetermined. In germline, CDR1 is SNHLY, CDR2 FYNNEI. V was pared by 2 bases and J by 10 bases, with 11 bases between. This CDR3 is built from 12 residues. CDR3 protein: CASSEPGLGAFF. The CDR3 DNA reads as TGTGCCAGCAGTGAACCGGGGTTAGGAGCTTTCTTT.

About this clone: The sample contains more than one DNA sequence encoding this CDR3. This chain connects TRBV5-1 to TRBJ1-3; D call uncertain. This CDR3 is 14 amino acids long. Germline loops: CDR1 SGHRS, CDR2 YFSETQ. The ends were cut back, 0 bases at V and 4 bases at J, with 8 bases in the middle. The CDR3 DNA follows: TGCGCCAGCAGCTTGGCCGGGTACGGAAACACCATATATTTT. It yields the protein CASSLAGYGNTIYF.

J is TRBJ2-1 and V is TRBV15; 7 positions agree with TRBD2. Trimming cost V 5 bases and J 8 bases; bases outside gene matches: 9. CDR1 LNHNV and CDR2 YYDKDF come from the germline V gene (reference sequence). The CDR3 loop spans 14 amino acids. The CDR3 DNA sequence: TGTGCCACCAGCGCAGGGCGGGGGTTCTATGAGCAGTTCTTC. Residues: CATSAGRGFYEQFF.

The chain couples TRBV27 to TRBJ1-3, with D maybe TRBD1 (6 bases). The germline V gene has CDR1 MNHEY and CDR2 SMNVEV (reference sequence). The CDR3 totals 13 residues. Trimming took 8 bases from V and 2 from J, leaving 10 bases between them. In DNA form, the CDR3 reads TGTGCCAGCTGGTCAGGGGCTGGAAACACCATATATTTT. Translation gives CASWSGAGNTIYF.

V usage is TRBV28 and J usage is TRBJ2-7; 8 bases agree with TRBD1. Germline loops: CDR1 MDHEN, CDR2 SYDVKM. The CDR3 is 14 residues long. The ends lost 5 bases at V and 8 bases at J; junction bases unmatched: 11. The CDR3 DNA follows: TGTGCCAGCAGTCCCCCCGGGACAGGATGGCAGCAGTACTTC. Translation gives CASSPPGTGWQQYF.

The V call is TRBV4-3, the J call TRBJ1-2; D not certain. Per the germline V gene, CDR1 is LGHNA and CDR2 is YSLEER. This CDR3 is 13 amino acids long. The germline V and J ends were trimmed by 1 base and 6 bases, with 9 bases remaining between them. The CDR3, as DNA: TGCGCCAGCAGCCAAGTTCAAGGGAATGGCTACACCTTC. Its protein product is CASSQVQGNGYTF.

The chain employs TRBV30 and TRBJ2-5, with 8 bases identical to TRBD2. V lost 5 bases to trimming and J lost 1 base; unmatched junction nucleotides: 3. CDR3 size: 13 residues. Germline loops: CDR1 GTSNPN, CDR2 SVGIG (reference sequence). The CDR3 spells CAWLRGGQETQYF. As DNA, the CDR3 is TGTGCCTGGCTCCGGGGGGGCCAAGAGACCCAGTACTTC. The whole variable domain, remainder taken from reference TRBV30 and TRBJ2-5, is SQTIHQWPATLVQPVGSPLSLECTVEGTSNPNLYWYRQAAGRGLQLLFYSVGIGQISSEVPQNLSASRPQDRQFILSSKKLLLSDSGFYLCAWLRGGQETQYFGPGTRLLVL.

Worth noting for this clone: The same CDR3 arises from other DNA sequences in this sample as well. The V gene is TRBV6-5, the J gene TRBJ2-7; D may match TRBD1 or TRBD2 (6 bases each). Trimming removed 2 bases at V and 1 base at J, with 9 bases between. This CDR3 spans 14 amino acids. CDR1 is MNHEY, CDR2 SVGAGI, per germline. The CDR3 nucleotides read TGTGCCAGCAGTTACAGGGGGGAATCCTACGAGCAGTACTTC. This translates into CASSYRGESYEQYF.

V usage is TRBV4-1 and J usage is TRBJ2-5, with 10 bases that match TRBD2. This CDR3 is built from 17 residues. With V trimmed by 0 bases and J by 5 bases, 9 bases remained unmatched. CDR1 is MGHRA and CDR2 is YSYEKL in the germline V gene. The CDR3 spells CASSQDRTSGGGETQYF. CDR3 bases: TGCGCCAGCAGCCAAGATCGGACTAGCGGAGGGGGGGAGACCCAGTACTTC.

The V call is TRBV7-2, the J call TRBJ2-7, with 9 bases matching TRBD2. This CDR3 has 15 amino acids. Germline values: CDR1 SGHTA, CDR2 FQGNSA. With 3 bases clipped from V and 4 bases from J, the junction kept 7 bases outside the gene matches. CDR3 DNA sequence: TGTGCCAGCAGCTTCGGGTCTAGCGGGACATACGAGCAGTACTTC. It yields the protein CASSFGSSGTYEQYF.

The V gene is TRBV7-8, the J gene TRBJ2-7, with a possible D match to TRBD1 (5 bases). Trimming stripped 5 bases from V and 3 bases from J, with 17 bases between. Germline V gene sequence: CDR1 SGHVS, CDR2 FQNEAQ. The CDR3 has 15 amino acids. The CDR3 is CASSPNPWQGYEQYF. The CDR3 DNA is TGTGCCAGCAGCCCTAACCCCTGGCAGGGCTACGAGCAGTACTTC. The entire variable domain, with the rest obtained from reference TRBV7-8 and TRBJ2-7, is as follows: GAGVSQSPRYKVAKRGQDVALRCDPISGHVSLFWYQQALGQGPEFLTYFQNEAQLDKSGLPSDRFFAERPEGSVSTLKIQRTQQEDSAVYLCASSPNPWQGYEQYFGPGTRLTVT.

This clone was seen more than once but under ten times. The chain links TRBV4-1 to TRBJ1-3; D unresolved. This CDR3 has 12 residues. V lost 6 bases, J lost 3 bases, and 6 bases lay in between. CDR1 MGHRA and CDR2 YSYEKL come from the germline V gene. CDR3 DNA: TGCGCCAGCAGGGATAGTGGAAACACCATATATTTT. Protein sequence: CASRDSGNTIYF.

This sequence joins TRBV4-3 and TRBJ1-5; 11 nucleotides agree with TRBD1. V lost 1 base and J lost 7; bases outside the gene matches: 3. This CDR3 has 15 amino acids. CDR1 and CDR2 from the germline V gene are LGHNA and YSLEER. The CDR3 DNA sequence: TGCGCCAGCAGCCAAGGGACAGGGGGCGGACAGCCCCAGCATTTT. As protein: CASSQGTGGGQPQHF.

Here the CDR3 reads CASKLEAPNTGELFF. CDR3 bases: TGTGCCAGCAAACTCGAAGCCCCCAACACCGGGGAGCTGTTTTTT. J is TRBJ2-2 and V is TRBV27, with D unresolved. CDR3 length: 15 amino acids. Trimming left V 7 bases short and J 2 bases short, with 14 bases between. CDR1 is MNHEY, CDR2 SMNVEV, per germline (reference sequence).

The chain recombines TRBV27 with TRBJ1-1, with a possible D match to TRBD1 (5 bases). Trimming shortened V by 0 bases and J by 0 bases, and 8 bases separated the two germline ends. CDR1 is MNHEY, CDR2 SMNVEV, per germline (reference sequence). The CDR3 consists of 15 residues. CDR3 sequence: CASSLSGGVNTEAFF. The CDR3 nucleotides read TGTGCCAGCAGTTTATCGGGGGGGGTGAACACTGAAGCTTTCTTT.

The table lists this clone with a few counts. The J gene is TRBJ2-1, the V gene TRBV27; no clear D gene. V gave up 3 bases and J gave up 7 bases, with 16 bases separating them. The CDR3 contains 15 residues. CDR1 is MNHEY and CDR2 is SMNVEV in the germline V gene (reference sequence). The CDR3 here is CASSFGGFRINEQFF. The CDR3 DNA is TGTGCCAGCAGTTTCGGCGGATTCAGAATTAATGAGCAGTTCTTC.

This clone was observed a handful of times. V usage is TRBV27 and J usage is TRBJ1-2; 7 bases match TRBD1. Trimming took 5 bases from V and 3 from J; bases not matched to a gene: 6. There are 14 residues in the CDR3. Germline CDR1 MNHEY, CDR2 SMNVEV (reference sequence). The CDR3 DNA follows: TGTGCCAGCAGTCCGGCAGGGGGAGACTATGGCTACACCTTC. This translates into CASSPAGGDYGYTF.

The chain is built from TRBV18 and TRBJ1-1; D is uncertain. The CDR3 covers 13 residues. Trimming stripped 3 bases from V and 3 bases from J, with 8 bases between. The germline gives CDR1 KGHSH, CDR2 LQKENI. CDR3 protein: CASSPKGDTEAFF. The CDR3 nucleotides are TGTGCCAGCTCACCCAAGGGAGACACTGAAGCTTTCTTT.

This clone appeared once. V gene TRBV7-9 combines with J gene TRBJ1-4; 8 positions agree with TRBD1. The V segment lost 5 bases and the J segment 8 bases; nucleotides outside the gene matches: 7. This CDR3 is built from 14 residues. Germline CDR1 and CDR2: SEHNR and FQNEAQ (reference sequence). The CDR3 DNA reads TGTGCCAGCAGCCTGACAGGGGCTGGGGAAAAACTGTTTTTT. Protein: CASSLTGAGEKLFF.

The chain recombines TRBV27 with TRBJ2-6; perhaps TRBD1 as D (6 bases). Germline-derived CDR1 and CDR2 are MNHEY and SMNVEV (reference sequence). Trimming took 6 bases from V and 4 from J, leaving 19 bases between them. The CDR3 spans 17 residues. CDR3 DNA: TGTGCCAGCAGCAAAGTGGACAGTGATGCAGGGGCCAACGTCCTGACTTTC. This gives the protein CASSKVDSDAGANVLTF. The full variable domain, with the rest looked up from reference TRBV27 and TRBJ2-6, is EAQVTQNPRYLITVTGKKLTVTCSQNMNHEYMSWYRQDPGLGLRQIYYSMNVEVTDKGDVPEGYKVSRKEKRNFPLILESPSPNQTSLYFCASSKVDSDAGANVLTFGAGSRLTVL.

In regard to this clone: In the same sample, other DNA sequences code for this CDR3. V usage is TRBV27 and J usage is TRBJ1-2; no definite D call. Trimming pared 2 bases from V and 5 bases from J, leaving 9 bases between. The germline CDR1 and CDR2 sequences are MNHEY and SMNVEV (reference sequence). There are 13 residues in the CDR3. In nucleotides, the CDR3 is TGTGCCAGCAGTTTAGGAACGGCGTATGGCTACACCTTC. Protein product: CASSLGTAYGYTF.

This sequence joins TRBV27 and TRBJ2-3; 9 nucleotides match TRBD2. The CDR3 extends over 16 amino acids. J was trimmed by 6 bases and V by 3 bases; bases with no gene match: 10. Germline values: CDR1 MNHEY, CDR2 SMNVEV (reference sequence). In nucleotides, the CDR3 is TGTGCCAGCAGTTTTGGCGGGAGGGCCCCGGCGGATACGCAGTATTTT. Translating gives CASSFGGRAPADTQYF.

The chain uses TRBV6-5 and TRBJ2-5, with TRBD1 identical over 9 bases. V trimming: 4 bases; J trimming: 5 bases; junction bases outside the gene matches: 5. Per the germline V gene, CDR1 is MNHEY and CDR2 is SVGAGI. The length of the CDR3 is 14 residues. DNA of the CDR3: TGTGCCAGCAGTTCCGGGACAGGGCGGGAGACCCAGTACTTC. It encodes CASSSGTGRETQYF.

The chain is built from TRBV30 and TRBJ1-3; TRBD1 matches at 9 bases. V shed 2 bases, J shed 2 bases, and the junction held 4 bases outside the gene matches. The germline CDR1 and CDR2 sequences are GTSNPN and SVGIG (reference sequence). CDR3 length: 15 amino acids. The CDR3 sequence is CAWSTQGATGNTIYF. The CDR3 DNA follows: TGTGCCTGGAGTACACAGGGGGCGACTGGAAACACCATATATTTT.

The chain uses TRBV10-1 and TRBJ2-5; perhaps D is TRBD1 or TRBD2 (5 bases each). This CDR3 has 14 amino acids. The V end lost 0 bases, the J end lost 4 bases, and 9 bases lay between the germline ends. Germline CDR1 and CDR2: WNHNN and SYGVQD (reference sequence). The CDR3 sequence is CASSESPRGETQYF. In DNA form, the CDR3 reads TGCGCCAGCAGTGAGTCCCCGAGGGGAGAGACCCAGTACTTC.

The V gene is TRBV6-6, the J gene TRBJ2-7; 9 bases match TRBD2. Trimming removed 8 bases from V and 1 base from J; junction bases left unmatched: 6. Germline V CDR1 and CDR2: MNHNY, SVGAGI (reference sequence). The CDR3 has 14 residues. The DNA of the CDR3 is TGTGCCAGCGCCATGAGCGGGAGGTCCTACGAGCAGTACTTC. This gives the protein CASAMSGRSYEQYF.

The chain combines TRBV29-1 with TRBJ2-3; no clear D gene. The CDR3 is made up of 13 amino acids. CDR1 and CDR2 (germline): SQVTM, ANQGSEA. V dropped 4 bases and J dropped 6 bases, with 14 bases sitting between them. As DNA, the CDR3 is TGCAGCGTTGTGAGTCCGGGTTCGGATACGCAGTATTTT. This encodes CSVVSPGSDTQYF.

This clone has a handful of counts. The gene calls are TRBV4-1 and TRBJ1-2; 9 bases are shared with TRBD1. J was trimmed by 5 bases and V by 1 base; bases with no gene match: 11. The V gene's germline CDR1 is MGHRA and CDR2 YSYEKL. CDR3 length: 17 residues. The DNA of the CDR3 is TGCGCCAGCAGCCAAGCCCTCCTACAGGGGGCGCCGTATGGCTACACCTTC. It specifies CASSQALLQGAPYGYTF.